The entry below describes one T cell receptor beta chain. Its antigen remains unidentified. TCRdb's table, derived via immunoSEQ multiplex PCR, lists solely in-frame clones and lacks some. This sample yields roughly 60,000 clones, of which just under 95% are seen a single time; under 3% belongs to the top ten. Germline CDR1 is MDHEN and CDR2 is SYDVKM. The CDR3 consists of 13 residues. V trimming: 6 bases; J trimming: 8 bases; junction bases outside the gene matches: 2. These data are taken from a study of cytomegalovirus exposure and HLA in healthy donors. Study-level findings and limits: According to a subsequent analysis, TCR clusters identified in the first cohort showed a tendency to co-occur across the roughly 110 validation repertoires.

The rearrangement joins TRBV28 to TRBJ2-1; 12 positions match TRBD1. Sequencing input: PBMCs. This clonotype was sampled from a man younger than 30 in good health and CMV-seronegative. The CDR3 protein is CASRGTGGYEQFF. Written as DNA, the CDR3 is TGTGCCAGCAGAGGGACAGGGGGCTATGAGCAGTTCTTC.